The source of this T cell receptor beta chain is a study of T cells after yellow fever vaccination. At the level of the study: SMART-Seq v4 Ultra Low Input handled preparation of low-cell-number fractions. General study findings and limits: Just a small share of clonotypes turned up in the CD4 compartment as well as the CD8 compartment. When the response was secondary, it was weaker but reached its peak faster, day 5 versus 15.

The germline V gene encodes CDR1 MDHEN and CDR2 SYDVKM. Trimming removed 3 bases from V and 4 bases from J, with 10 bases in between. This CDR3 has 13 amino acids. As TCR cDNA was made by 5'RACE template switching, a universal primer site and UMIs were added. TCRdb re-called the 5' RACE reads through MiXCR, storing one row per CDR3 protein. The sample shows 250,000 or so distinct CDR3 sequences, 6.7% of them seen only once. This clonotype occurred many times. Its cognate antigen is unknown. This sequence originates from a man aged 25-45 years who received the YFV17D yellow fever vaccine. The sequencing used CD4+ T cells sorted from PBMCs, collected on the day of the yellow fever booster vaccination. The rearrangement uses TRBV28 and TRBJ2-7; D ambiguous. The CDR3 DNA sequence: TGTGCCAGCAGTTTTGGGCATCCTTACGAGCAGTACTTC. Translating it yields CASSFGHPYEQYF.